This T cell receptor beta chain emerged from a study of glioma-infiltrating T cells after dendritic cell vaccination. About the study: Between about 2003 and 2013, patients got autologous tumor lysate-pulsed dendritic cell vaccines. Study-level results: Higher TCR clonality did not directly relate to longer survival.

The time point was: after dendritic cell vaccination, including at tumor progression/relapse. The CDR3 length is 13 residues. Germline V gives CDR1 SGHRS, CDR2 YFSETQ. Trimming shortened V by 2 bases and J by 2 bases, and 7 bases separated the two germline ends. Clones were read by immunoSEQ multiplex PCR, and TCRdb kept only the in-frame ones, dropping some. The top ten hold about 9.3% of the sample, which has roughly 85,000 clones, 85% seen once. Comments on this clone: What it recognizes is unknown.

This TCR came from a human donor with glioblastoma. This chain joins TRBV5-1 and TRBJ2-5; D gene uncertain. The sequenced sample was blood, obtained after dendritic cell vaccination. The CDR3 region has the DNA TGCGCCAGCAGCTTTCAGGTTCAAGAGACCCAGTACTTC. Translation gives CASSFQVQETQYF.